This record covers a single TCR beta chain. A single count supports this clone. Its antigen remains undetermined. The input lacks base qualities; no much larger clone sits a single base away. These data are taken from a study of T cells after posttransplantation cyclophosphamide (dated by TCRdb to the mid-2010s). Regarding the study in general: Using TRB sequencing, the study followed how the T cell repertoire rebuilt after myeloablative bone marrow transplantation with posttransplantation cyclophosphamide given as GVHD prophylaxis. Samples from around 40 PTCy-treated patients and approximately 16 related bone marrow donors of those patients were subjected to antigen receptor sequencing. Up to 3 additional blood samples from 2 to 5.2 years after transplant were also TRB-sequenced in 3 patients, as was pretransplant blood from a handful of patients. Because TRA and TRB clonality correlated tightly in eight or nine samples, later TCR analyses were limited to TRB. Public TRB sequences were compared against a database of over 3,000 sequences linked to responses to pathogens, tumor antigens, self-antigens and alloantigens. Blood from every one of the 30 or so PTCy patients who had 1-year posttransplant specimens underwent TRB sequencing. The study at large found these results: The TRB repertoires of T cells infiltrating skin or the GI tract showed only limited overlap with the TRB repertoires found in blood. Across a few dozen patients, TRB clonality was highly associated with recipient CMV seropositivity and CMV reactivation, and diversity in PTCy patients was similar to diversity in CNI/methotrexate controls. Donor-recipient similarity was low at 1-2 months but rose over the first year, and later blood repertoires were often dominated by donor CD8+ memory clones.

Viable CD3+CD4+ or CD3+CD8+ cells that were CCR7+CD45RA+CD45RO-CD95-CD27+CD28+ were classified as naive T cells. Related bone marrow donors provided peripheral blood samples on the day of marrow donation. Mononuclear cells from peripheral blood and bone marrow were separated by Ficoll-Hypaque density centrifugation and then cryopreserved. CD4+ and CD8+ T cells, including naive and memory subsets, were sorted by FACS on a FACSAria II. TRB sequencing used genomic DNA with the immunoSEQ assay at survey resolution or the hsTCRB kit. As for the original processing: The immunoSEQ software was used for initial read processing, and the LymphoSeq R package was used for repertoire analyses. For each TRB dataset, clonality was calculated as 1 minus normalized Shannon entropy, and the Gini coefficient was computed as well. To infer phenotypes in unsorted samples, TRB sequences from sorted subsets of the recipient or donor were mapped onto the unsorted samples of the same recipient. TCRdb retrieved this table from immuneACCESS and kept in-frame rearrangements only. Not all clones are present; in checked studies, unresolved V genes account for under half, and no reason is known for the remainder. V and J calls and clone size come straight from that table; D and trimming were deduced from the DNA. This sample has around 20,000 clones in its table, and approximately 98% of those were observed once. The ten biggest clones cover around 0.15% of the sample.

As encoded in the germline V gene, CDR1 is SNHLY while CDR2 is FYNNEI. The CDR3 starts with the cysteine, ends with the phenylalanine, and has 15 residues. Only the CDR3 region is kept as DNA, spanning 45 bases read in frame from base 1. V is pruned by 6 bases and J by 5 bases, leaving 11 bases of the junction without a gene match. Sequencing input: naive CD4+ T cells sorted from PBMCs. The chain is encoded by TRBV2 joined to TRBJ1-1, and 8 junction bases match TRBD1. The sequence was collected from a man aged 50 or older in good health, CMV-negative, and a related stem cell transplant donor. In nucleotide form, the sequence is TGTGCCAGCAGGACCTCGACAGGGGTGGGGACTGAAGCTTTCTTT. Its product reads: CASRTSTGVGTEAFF.